One and the same sample provided the 14 T cell receptor beta chains below, sequenced in a study of tumor-infiltrating lymphocytes in primary liver carcinoma (dated by TCRdb to the late 2010s). Blood RNA was extracted from unsorted whole blood using TRIzol reagent, and germline DNA was obtained with the DNeasy Blood & Tissue kit. The instrument given in TCRdb is Illumina HiSeq 2500. Using a constant-region primer and ProtoScript II reverse transcriptase, TCRbeta-specific cDNA was reverse-transcribed from about 540 ng total RNA. TCRbeta libraries were built with three nested multiplex PCR rounds, a slightly modified ARM-PCR procedure. Each of the first two PCR rounds ran for approximately 10 cycles using multiplex TRBV1-TRBV30 forward primers together with a Cbeta reverse primer. TCRdb trimmed public reads at Q25 via fastp, called clones via MiXCR and kept in-frame beta chains. Entries are consolidated by CDR3 protein sequence, retaining the most common genes and DNA. This sample lists 250,000 to 400,000 distinct CDR3 sequences; approximately 65% were detected once. The top ten clonotypes cover roughly 9% of the sample.

Material: peripheral blood. These receptors originate from a man aged 35 to 55 with primary liver carcinoma and hepatitis B virus infection.

This clonotype was found many times. DNA of the CDR3: TGTGCCAGCAGTATCCGGGACAGGGGAGCCGATGAGCAGTTCTTC. It yields the protein CASSIRDRGADEQFF. This chain connects TRBV12-3 or TRBV12-4 to TRBJ2-1; 10 nucleotides line up with TRBD1. V lost 5 bases to trimming and J lost 8 bases; unmatched junction nucleotides: 9. This CDR3 spans 15 amino acids.

This clonotype was detected only a few times. This may stem from a read error, because a much larger clone lies one nucleotide away. This chain joins TRBV29-1 and TRBJ2-7; 8 bases line up with TRBD1. V shed 6 bases, J shed 5 bases, and the junction held 18 bases outside the gene matches. CDR1 and CDR2 from the germline V gene are SQVTM and ANQGSEA. The CDR3 is 16 amino acids. The CDR3 DNA reads TGCAGCGTAGTACACCCCAACGTTCAGGGGGCCCACGAGCAGTACTTC. It specifies CSVVHPNVQGAHEQYF.

The genes are TRBV5-4 and TRBJ2-1, with TRBD2 matching over 7 bases. The germline V gene has CDR1 SGHNT and CDR2 YYREEE (reference sequence). V lost 5 bases and J lost 4; bases outside the gene matches: 9. The length of the CDR3 is 15 residues. CDR3 in amino acids: CASSIGGGRYNEQFF. The CDR3 DNA follows: TGTGCCAGCAGTATTGGGGGGGGGAGGTACAATGAGCAGTTCTTC.

Points on this clonotype: A read error is likely, as this CDR3 ends without the conserved phenylalanine or tryptophan. V gene TRBV11-2 combines with J gene TRBJ2-1; perhaps TRBD1 as D (6 bases). Trimming left V 1 base short and J 5 bases short, with 12 bases between. The V gene's germline CDR1 is SGHAT and CDR2 FQNNGV. The CDR3 contains 15 residues. The CDR3 is CASSLVRGNNNEQFL. The CDR3 nucleotides read TGTGCCAGCAGCTTAGTCAGGGGTAATAACAATGAGCAGTTCCTC.

A single count supports this clonotype. The chain has TRBV6-6 and TRBJ1-3; TRBD1 matches at 10 bases. This CDR3 has 21 residues. From germline, CDR1 is MNHNY and CDR2 SVGAGI (reference sequence). Trimming took 6 bases from V and 3 from J; bases not matched to a gene: 23. This CDR3 reads CASRGAPPGTGANPFGNTIYF. CDR3 sequence (DNA): TGTGCCAGCAGGGGGGCACCTCCCGGGACAGGGGCCAACCCCTTTGGAAACACCATATATTTT.

Worth noting for this clonotype: This may stem from a read error, because a much larger clone lies one nucleotide away. This chain connects TRBV13 to TRBJ1-6; 8 bases map to TRBD1. CDR3 length equals 16 residues. Per germline, CDR1 PRHDT and CDR2 FYEKMQ (reference sequence). In nucleotides, the CDR3 is TGTGTCAGCAGCCTCGGCGGCAGGGGGCGAGTTTCACCCCTCCACTTT. This translates into CVSSLGGRGRVSPLHF.

As concerns this clonotype: A read error may account for a junction end that differs from germline. The CDR3 DNA reads as TGTGCCATCAGCGGACAGGGACGGACTGAAGCCTTCTTT. Translated, it gives CAISGQGRTEAFF. The chain recombines TRBV6-5 with TRBJ1-1; TRBD1 agrees at 8 bases. Germline V gives CDR1 MNHEY, CDR2 SVGAGI. The CDR3 contains 13 residues.

The chain joins TRBV11-2 to TRBJ2-2; TRBD1 matches 8 bases. The junction had 9 bases not matched to a gene; V was cut back by 5 bases and J by 4 bases. This CDR3 is built from 16 residues. Per germline, CDR1 SGHAT and CDR2 FQNNGV. Written as DNA, the CDR3 is TGTGCCAGCAGCCCGAGGACAGGGCCTAGCACCGGGGAGCTGTTTTTT. Amino acids: CASSPRTGPSTGELFF.

This clonotype was seen at least ten times. The chain joins TRBV6-1 to TRBJ1-1; 10 bases line up with TRBD1. CDR3 length: 18 amino acids. J gave up 5 bases and V 7 bases, and 19 bases lay outside the gene matches. Germline V CDR1 and CDR2: MNHNS, SASEGT. The CDR3 reads CASILGTGARYWGTEAFF. The CDR3 DNA reads TGTGCCAGCATCCTCGGGACAGGGGCGCGGTACTGGGGAACTGAAGCTTTCTTT.

This clonotype was detected once. This chain links TRBV5-4 with TRBJ1-2, with D tentatively TRBD1 (6 bases). Per germline, CDR1 SGHNT and CDR2 YYREEE (reference sequence). V dropped 7 bases and J dropped 5 bases, with 15 bases sitting between them. The CDR3 is 13 amino acids. CDR3 protein: CASAAGVDYGYTF. As DNA, the CDR3 is TGTGCCAGCGCCGCAGGGGTGGATTATGGCTACACCTTC.

V usage is TRBV11-2 and J usage is TRBJ1-3; TRBD1 is a possible D gene (5 bases). The CDR3 consists of 15 residues. Trimming removed 9 bases at V and 3 bases at J, with 18 bases between. Germline V gives CDR1 SGHAT, CDR2 FQNNGV. The CDR3 region has the DNA TGTGCCAGTAGCCCCCGAGGGGCAAGTGGAAACACCATATATTTT. It encodes CASSPRGASGNTIYF.

J is TRBJ2-1 and V is TRBV4-3; unclear D gene. The CDR3 spans 16 residues. Between the trimmed V and J ends, which lost 0 bases and 0 bases, there was a span of 9 bases. Germline values: CDR1 LGHNA, CDR2 YSLEER. In DNA, the CDR3 is TGCGCCAGCAGCCAAGATAGGCTTAACTCCTACAATGAGCAGTTCTTC. Its translation is CASSQDRLNSYNEQFF.

The chain has TRBV28 and TRBJ2-1, with D hard to call. The CDR3 runs 13 residues. The V end lost 4 bases, the J end lost 4 bases, and 8 bases lay between the germline ends. Looked up from germline, CDR1 is MDHEN and CDR2 is SYDVKM. DNA of the CDR3: TGTGCCAGCAGTTCGGACCGGTACAATGAGCAGTTCTTC. It translates to CASSSDRYNEQFF.

This clonotype came up many times. The chain employs TRBV10-3 and TRBJ2-1; no firm D call. V was clipped by 8 bases and J by 6 bases, with 8 bases between them. This CDR3 has 11 residues. The germline gives CDR1 ENHRY, CDR2 SYGVKD. CDR3 loop: CAIASLNEQFF. In nucleotides, the CDR3 is TGTGCCATCGCTTCGCTCAATGAGCAGTTCTTC.